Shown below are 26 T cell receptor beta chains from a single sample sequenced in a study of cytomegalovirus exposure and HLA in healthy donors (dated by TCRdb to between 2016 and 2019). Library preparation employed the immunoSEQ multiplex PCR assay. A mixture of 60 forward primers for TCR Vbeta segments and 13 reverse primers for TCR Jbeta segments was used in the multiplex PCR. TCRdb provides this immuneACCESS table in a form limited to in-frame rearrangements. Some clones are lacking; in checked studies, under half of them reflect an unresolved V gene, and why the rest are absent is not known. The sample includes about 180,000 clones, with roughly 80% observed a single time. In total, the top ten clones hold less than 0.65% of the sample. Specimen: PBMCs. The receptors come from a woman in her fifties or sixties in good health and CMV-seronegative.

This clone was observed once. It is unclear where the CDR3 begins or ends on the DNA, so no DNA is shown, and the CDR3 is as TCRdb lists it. CDR3 amino acids: CASSSSTATQYF. The V and J genes are TRBV6-5 and TRBJ2-3; TRBD1, the table's D call, was not compared with the DNA. The CDR3 adds up to 12 amino acids, both ends counted. Germline loops: CDR1 MNHEY, CDR2 SVGAGI.

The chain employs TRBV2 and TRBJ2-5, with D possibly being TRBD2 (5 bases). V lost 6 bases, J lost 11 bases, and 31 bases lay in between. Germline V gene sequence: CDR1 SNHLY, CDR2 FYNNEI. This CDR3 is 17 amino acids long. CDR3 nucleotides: TGTGCCAGCAGCGTCTCGACATTCCTAAATGGTCCCGGGGAGCAGTACTTC. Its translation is CASSVSTFLNGPGEQYF.

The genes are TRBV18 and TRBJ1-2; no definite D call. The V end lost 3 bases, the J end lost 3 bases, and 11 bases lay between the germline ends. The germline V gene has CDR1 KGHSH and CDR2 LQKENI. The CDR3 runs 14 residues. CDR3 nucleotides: TGTGCCAGCTCACCTAACGTAGAGTACTATGGCTACACCTTC. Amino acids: CASSPNVEYYGYTF. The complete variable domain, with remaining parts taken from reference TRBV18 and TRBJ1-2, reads NAGVMQNPRHLVRRRGQEARLRCSPMKGHSHVYWYRQLPEEGLKFMVYLQKENIIDESGMPKERFSAEFPKEGPSILRIQQVVRGDSAAYFCASSPNVEYYGYTFGSGTRLTVV.

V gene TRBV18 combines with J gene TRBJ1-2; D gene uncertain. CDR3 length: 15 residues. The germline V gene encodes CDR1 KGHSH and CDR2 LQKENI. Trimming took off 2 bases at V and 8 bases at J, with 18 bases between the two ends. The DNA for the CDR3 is TGTGCCAGCTCACCAGGGTTTGCGGCCGGGAGAGGCTACACCTTC. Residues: CASSPGFAAGRGYTF.

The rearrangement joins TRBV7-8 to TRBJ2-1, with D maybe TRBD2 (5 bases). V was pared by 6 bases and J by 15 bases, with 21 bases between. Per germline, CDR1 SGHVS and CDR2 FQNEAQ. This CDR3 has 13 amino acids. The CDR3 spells CASRYVGGENVFF. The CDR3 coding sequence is TGTGCCAGCAGATACGTTGGTGGGGAGAATGTGTTCTTC.

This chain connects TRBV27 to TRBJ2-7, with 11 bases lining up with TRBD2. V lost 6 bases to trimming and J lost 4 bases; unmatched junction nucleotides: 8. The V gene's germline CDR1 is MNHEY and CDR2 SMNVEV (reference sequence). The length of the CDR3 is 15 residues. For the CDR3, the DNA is TGTGCCAGCAGCAGGACCGGGACTAGCGGATACGAGCAGTACTTC. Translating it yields CASSRTGTSGYEQYF.

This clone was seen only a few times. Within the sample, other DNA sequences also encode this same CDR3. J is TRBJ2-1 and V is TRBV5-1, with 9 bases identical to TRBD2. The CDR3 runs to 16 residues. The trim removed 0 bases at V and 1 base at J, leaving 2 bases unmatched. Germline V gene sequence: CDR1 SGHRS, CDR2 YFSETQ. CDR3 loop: CASSLGLAGSYNEQFF. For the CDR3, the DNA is TGCGCCAGCAGCTTGGGCCTAGCGGGGTCCTACAATGAGCAGTTCTTC.

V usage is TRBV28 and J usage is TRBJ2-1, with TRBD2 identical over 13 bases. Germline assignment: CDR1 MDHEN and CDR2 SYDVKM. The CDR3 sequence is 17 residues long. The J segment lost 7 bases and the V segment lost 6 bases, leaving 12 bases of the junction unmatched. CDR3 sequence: CASSPHVGTSGKNEQFF. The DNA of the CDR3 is TGTGCCAGCAGCCCCCACGTGGGGACTAGCGGGAAAAATGAGCAGTTCTTC. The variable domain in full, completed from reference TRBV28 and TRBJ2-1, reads DVKVTQSSRYLVKRTGEKVFLECVQDMDHENMFWYRQDPGLGLRLIYFSYDVKMKEKGDIPEGYSVSREKKERFSLILESASTNQTSMYLCASSPHVGTSGKNEQFFGPGTRLTVL.

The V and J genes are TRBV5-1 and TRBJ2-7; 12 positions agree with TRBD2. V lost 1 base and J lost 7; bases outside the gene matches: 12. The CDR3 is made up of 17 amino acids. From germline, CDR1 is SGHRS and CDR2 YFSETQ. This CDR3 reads CASSLPSGRAVSIEQYF. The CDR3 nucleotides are TGCGCCAGCAGCTTGCCTAGCGGGAGGGCCGTCAGTATAGAGCAGTACTTC.

CDR3 sequence reads: CAIRKTGGYTDTEAFF. The CDR3 nucleotides read TGTGCCATCAGGAAGACAGGGGGATATACGGACACTGAAGCTTTCTTT. This chain links TRBV10-3 with TRBJ1-1, with 9 bases fitting TRBD1. CDR3 size: 16 residues. Germline V gives CDR1 ENHRY, CDR2 SYGVKD. The V segment lost 6 bases and the J segment 3 bases; nucleotides outside the gene matches: 11.

In nucleotides, the CDR3 is TGTGCCAGCAGCTTGAAGCGAGAGCAGTACTTC. Its protein is CASSLKREQYF. This sequence joins TRBV5-6 and TRBJ2-7; the D is unclear. Trimming shortened V by 1 base and J by 7 bases, and 6 bases separated the two germline ends. Germline assignment: CDR1 SGHDT and CDR2 YYEEEE. The CDR3 covers 11 residues.

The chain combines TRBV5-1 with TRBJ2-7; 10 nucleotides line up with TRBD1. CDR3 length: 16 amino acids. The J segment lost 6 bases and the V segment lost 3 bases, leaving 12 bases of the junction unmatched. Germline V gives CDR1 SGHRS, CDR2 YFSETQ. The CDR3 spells CASSSDMDRGYTEQYF. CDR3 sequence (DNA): TGCGCCAGCAGCTCGGATATGGACAGGGGGTACACCGAGCAGTACTTC.

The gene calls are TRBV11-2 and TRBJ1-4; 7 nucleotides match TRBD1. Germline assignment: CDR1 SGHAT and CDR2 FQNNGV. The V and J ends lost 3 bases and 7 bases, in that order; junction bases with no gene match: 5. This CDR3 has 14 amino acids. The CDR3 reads CASSFSTGLEKLFF. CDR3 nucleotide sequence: TGTGCCAGCAGCTTTTCGACAGGGCTTGAAAAACTGTTTTTT.

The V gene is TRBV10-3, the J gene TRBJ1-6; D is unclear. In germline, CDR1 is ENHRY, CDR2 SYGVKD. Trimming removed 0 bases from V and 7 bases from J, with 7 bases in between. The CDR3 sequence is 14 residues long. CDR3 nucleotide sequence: TGTGCCATCAGTGAGTCTGGGCGCAATTCACCCCTCCACTTT. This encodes CAISESGRNSPLHF.

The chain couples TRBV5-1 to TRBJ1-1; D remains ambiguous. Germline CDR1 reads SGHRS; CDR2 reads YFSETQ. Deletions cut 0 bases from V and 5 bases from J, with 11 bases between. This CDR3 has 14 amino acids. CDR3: CASSLAGGGTEAFF. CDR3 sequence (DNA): TGCGCCAGCAGCTTGGCGGGAGGAGGGACTGAAGCTTTCTTT. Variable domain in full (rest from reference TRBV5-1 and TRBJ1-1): KAGVTQTPRYLIKTRGQQVTLSCSPISGHRSVSWYQQTPGQGLQFLFEYFSETQRNKGNFPGRFSGRQFSNSRSEMNVSTLELGDSALYLCASSLAGGGTEAFFGQGTRLTVV.

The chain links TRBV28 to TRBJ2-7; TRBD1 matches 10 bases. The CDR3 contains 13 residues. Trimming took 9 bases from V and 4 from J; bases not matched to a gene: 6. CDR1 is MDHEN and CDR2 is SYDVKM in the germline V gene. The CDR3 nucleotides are TGTGCCAGTAGGACAGGGGGTTTTTACGAGCAGTACTTC. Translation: CASRTGGFYEQYF.

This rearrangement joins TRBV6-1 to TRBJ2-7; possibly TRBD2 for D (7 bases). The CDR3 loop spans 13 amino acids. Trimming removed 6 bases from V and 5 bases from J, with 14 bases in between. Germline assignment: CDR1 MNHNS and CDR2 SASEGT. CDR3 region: CASSVGGVHEQYF. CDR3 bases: TGTGCCAGCAGCGTAGGGGGGGTCCACGAGCAGTACTTC.

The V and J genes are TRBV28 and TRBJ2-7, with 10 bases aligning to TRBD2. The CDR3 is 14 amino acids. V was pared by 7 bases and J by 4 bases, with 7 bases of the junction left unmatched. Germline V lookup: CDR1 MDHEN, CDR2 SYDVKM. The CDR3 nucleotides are TGTGCCAGCACCAGCGGGAGGGCCAGGTACGAGCAGTACTTC. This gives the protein CASTSGRARYEQYF. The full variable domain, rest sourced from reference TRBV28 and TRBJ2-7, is DVKVTQSSRYLVKRTGEKVFLECVQDMDHENMFWYRQDPGLGLRLIYFSYDVKMKEKGDIPEGYSVSREKKERFSLILESASTNQTSMYLCASTSGRARYEQYFGPGTRLTVT.

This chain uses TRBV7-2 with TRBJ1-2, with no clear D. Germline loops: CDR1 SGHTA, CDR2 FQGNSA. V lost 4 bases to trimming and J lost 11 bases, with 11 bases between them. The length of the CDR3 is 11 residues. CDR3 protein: CASSYMGHYTF. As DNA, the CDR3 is TGTGCCAGCAGCTATATGGGCCATTACACCTTC.

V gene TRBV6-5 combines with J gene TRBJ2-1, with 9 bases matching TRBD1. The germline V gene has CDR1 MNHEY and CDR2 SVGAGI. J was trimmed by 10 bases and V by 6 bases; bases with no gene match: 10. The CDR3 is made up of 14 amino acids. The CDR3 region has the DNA TGTGCCAGCAGCTCACAGGGGGCACGGGGGGAGCAGTTCTTC. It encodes CASSSQGARGEQFF.

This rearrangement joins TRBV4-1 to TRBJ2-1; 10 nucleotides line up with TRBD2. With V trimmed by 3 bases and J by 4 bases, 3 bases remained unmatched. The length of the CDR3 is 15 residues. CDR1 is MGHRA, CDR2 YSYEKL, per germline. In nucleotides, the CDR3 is TGCGCCAGCAGCCAGTTACTAGCGGGGTACAATGAGCAGTTCTTC. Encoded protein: CASSQLLAGYNEQFF.

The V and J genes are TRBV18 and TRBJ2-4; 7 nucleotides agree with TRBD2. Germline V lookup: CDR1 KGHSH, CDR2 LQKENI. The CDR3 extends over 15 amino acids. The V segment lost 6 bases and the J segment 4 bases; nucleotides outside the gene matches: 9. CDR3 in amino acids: CASSGRPGLKNIQYF. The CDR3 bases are TGTGCCAGCTCCGGGAGGCCGGGACTGAAAAACATTCAGTACTTC. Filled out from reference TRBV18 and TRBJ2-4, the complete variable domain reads NAGVMQNPRHLVRRRGQEARLRCSPMKGHSHVYWYRQLPEEGLKFMVYLQKENIIDESGMPKERFSAEFPKEGPSILRIQQVVRGDSAAYFCASSGRPGLKNIQYFGAGTRLSVL.

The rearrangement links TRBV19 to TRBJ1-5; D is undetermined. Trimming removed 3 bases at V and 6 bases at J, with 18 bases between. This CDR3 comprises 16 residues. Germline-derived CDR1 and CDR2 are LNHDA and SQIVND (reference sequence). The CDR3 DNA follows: TGTGCCAGTAGTATTACTAGCCCGGACGGAGGTCAGCCCCAGCATTTT. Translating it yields CASSITSPDGGQPQHF.

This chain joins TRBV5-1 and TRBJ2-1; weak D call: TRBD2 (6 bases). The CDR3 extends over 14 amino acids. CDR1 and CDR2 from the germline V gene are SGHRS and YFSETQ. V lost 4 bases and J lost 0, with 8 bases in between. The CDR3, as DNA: TGCGCCAGCAGCCGGGAGAGCTCCTACAATGAGCAGTTCTTC. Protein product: CASSRESSYNEQFF.

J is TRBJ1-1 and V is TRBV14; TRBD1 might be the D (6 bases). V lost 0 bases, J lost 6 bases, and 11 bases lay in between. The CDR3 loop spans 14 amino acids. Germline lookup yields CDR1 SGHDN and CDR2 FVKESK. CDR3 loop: CASSQDRGLAEAFF. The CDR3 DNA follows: TGTGCCAGCAGCCAAGACAGGGGTTTGGCTGAAGCTTTCTTT.

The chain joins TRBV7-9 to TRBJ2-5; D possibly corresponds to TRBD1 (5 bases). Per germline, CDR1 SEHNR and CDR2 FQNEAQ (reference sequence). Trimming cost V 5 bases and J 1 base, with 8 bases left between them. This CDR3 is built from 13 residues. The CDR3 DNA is TGTGCCAGCAGCGTCGACAGCCAAGAGACCCAGTACTTC. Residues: CASSVDSQETQYF.